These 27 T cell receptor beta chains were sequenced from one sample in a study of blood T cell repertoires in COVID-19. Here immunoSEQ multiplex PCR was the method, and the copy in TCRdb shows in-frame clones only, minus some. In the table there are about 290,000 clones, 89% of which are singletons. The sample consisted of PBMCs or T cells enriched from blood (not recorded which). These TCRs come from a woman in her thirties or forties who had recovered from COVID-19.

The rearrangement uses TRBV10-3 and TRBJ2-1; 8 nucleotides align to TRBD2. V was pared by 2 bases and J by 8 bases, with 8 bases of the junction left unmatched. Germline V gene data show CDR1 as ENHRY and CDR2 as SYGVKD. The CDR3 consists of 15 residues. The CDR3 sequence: CAISEAAGDLDEQFF. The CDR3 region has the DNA TGTGCCATCAGTGAGGCAGCGGGAGATTTGGATGAGCAGTTCTTC.

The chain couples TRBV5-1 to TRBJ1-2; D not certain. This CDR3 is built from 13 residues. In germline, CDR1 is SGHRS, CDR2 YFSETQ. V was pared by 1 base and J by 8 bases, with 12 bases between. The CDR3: CASSLSPREGYTF. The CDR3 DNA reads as TGCGCCAGCAGCTTGAGTCCCCGGGAGGGCTACACCTTC.

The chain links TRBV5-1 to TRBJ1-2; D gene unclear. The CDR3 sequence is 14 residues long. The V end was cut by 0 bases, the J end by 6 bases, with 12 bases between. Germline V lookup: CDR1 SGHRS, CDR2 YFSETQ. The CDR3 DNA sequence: TGCGCCAGCAGCTTGGGAGGGAGAGGGAATGGCTACACCTTC. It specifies CASSLGGRGNGYTF.

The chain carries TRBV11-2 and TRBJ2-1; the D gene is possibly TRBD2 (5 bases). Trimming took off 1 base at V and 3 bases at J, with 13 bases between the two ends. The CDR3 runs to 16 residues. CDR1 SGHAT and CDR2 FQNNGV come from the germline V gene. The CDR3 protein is CASSLGGRRNYNEQFF. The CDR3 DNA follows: TGTGCCAGCAGCTTAGGAGGGCGAAGGAACTACAATGAGCAGTTCTTC.

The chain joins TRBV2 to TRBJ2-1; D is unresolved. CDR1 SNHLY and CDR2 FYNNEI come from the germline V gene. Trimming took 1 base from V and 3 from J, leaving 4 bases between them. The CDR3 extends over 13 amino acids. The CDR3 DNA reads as TGTGCCAGCAGTGAAGACTTCTACAATGAGCAGTTCTTC. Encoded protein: CASSEDFYNEQFF.

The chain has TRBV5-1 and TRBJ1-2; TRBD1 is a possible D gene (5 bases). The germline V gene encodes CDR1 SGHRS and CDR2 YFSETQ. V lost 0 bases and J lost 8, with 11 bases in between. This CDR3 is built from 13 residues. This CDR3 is CASSLAGHGGYTF. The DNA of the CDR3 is TGCGCCAGCAGCTTGGCAGGACATGGGGGCTACACCTTC. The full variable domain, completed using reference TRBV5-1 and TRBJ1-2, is KAGVTQTPRYLIKTRGQQVTLSCSPISGHRSVSWYQQTPGQGLQFLFEYFSETQRNKGNFPGRFSGRQFSNSRSEMNVSTLELGDSALYLCASSLAGHGGYTFGSGTRLTVV.

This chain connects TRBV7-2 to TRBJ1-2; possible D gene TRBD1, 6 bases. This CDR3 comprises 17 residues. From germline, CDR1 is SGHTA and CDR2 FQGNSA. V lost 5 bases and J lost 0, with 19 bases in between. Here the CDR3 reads CASSATGDPNPNYGYTF. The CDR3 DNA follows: TGTGCCAGCAGCGCGACAGGAGATCCAAACCCTAACTATGGCTACACCTTC.

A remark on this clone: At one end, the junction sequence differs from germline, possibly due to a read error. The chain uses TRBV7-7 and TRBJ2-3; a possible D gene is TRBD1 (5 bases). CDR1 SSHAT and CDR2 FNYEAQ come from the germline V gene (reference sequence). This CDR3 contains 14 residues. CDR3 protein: CASSLGVGPDTQYF. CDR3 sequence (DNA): TGTGCTAGCAGCTTAGGGGTGGGGCCAGATACGCAGTATTTT.

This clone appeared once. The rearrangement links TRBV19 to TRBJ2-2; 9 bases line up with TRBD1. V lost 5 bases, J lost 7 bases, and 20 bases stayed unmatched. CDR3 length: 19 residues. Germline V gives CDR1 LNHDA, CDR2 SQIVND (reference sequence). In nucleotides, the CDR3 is TGTGCCAGTAGTCTCAGTGGGACTTGGGACAGGGTAATTGGCGGGGAGCTGTTTTTT. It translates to CASSLSGTWDRVIGGELFF.

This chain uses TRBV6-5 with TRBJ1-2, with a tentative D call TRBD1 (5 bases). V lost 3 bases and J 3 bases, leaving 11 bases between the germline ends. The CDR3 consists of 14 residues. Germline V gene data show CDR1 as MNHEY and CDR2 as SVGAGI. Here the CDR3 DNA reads TGTGCCAGCAGTTATAACCCGACAGACTATGGCTACACCTTC. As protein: CASSYNPTDYGYTF.

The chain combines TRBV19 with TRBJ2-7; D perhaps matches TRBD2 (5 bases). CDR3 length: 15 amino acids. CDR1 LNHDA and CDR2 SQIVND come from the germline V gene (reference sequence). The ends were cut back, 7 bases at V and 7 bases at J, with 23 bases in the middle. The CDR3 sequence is CASKPSEAAGGEQYF. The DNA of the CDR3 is TGTGCCAGTAAACCTTCGGAGGCCGCTGGAGGAGAGCAGTACTTC.

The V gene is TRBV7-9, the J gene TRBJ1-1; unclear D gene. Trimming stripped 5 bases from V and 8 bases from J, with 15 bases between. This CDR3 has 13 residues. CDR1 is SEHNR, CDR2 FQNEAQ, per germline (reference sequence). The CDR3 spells CASSTILGGEAFF. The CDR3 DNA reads TGTGCCAGCAGCACCATTTTGGGAGGGGAAGCTTTCTTT.

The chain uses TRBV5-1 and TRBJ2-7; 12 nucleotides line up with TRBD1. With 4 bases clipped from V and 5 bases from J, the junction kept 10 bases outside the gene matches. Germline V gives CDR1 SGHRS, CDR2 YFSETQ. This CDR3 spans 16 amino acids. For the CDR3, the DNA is TGCGCCAGCAGCCTCCGTCCCGGGACAGGGGGCCACGAGCAGTACTTC. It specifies CASSLRPGTGGHEQYF.

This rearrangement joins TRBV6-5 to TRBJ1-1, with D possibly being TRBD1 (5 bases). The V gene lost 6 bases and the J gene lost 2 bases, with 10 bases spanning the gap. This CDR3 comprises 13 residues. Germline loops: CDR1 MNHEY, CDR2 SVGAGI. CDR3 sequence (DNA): TGTGCCAGCAGGGCCGACAGAAACACTGAAGCTTTCTTT. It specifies CASRADRNTEAFF.

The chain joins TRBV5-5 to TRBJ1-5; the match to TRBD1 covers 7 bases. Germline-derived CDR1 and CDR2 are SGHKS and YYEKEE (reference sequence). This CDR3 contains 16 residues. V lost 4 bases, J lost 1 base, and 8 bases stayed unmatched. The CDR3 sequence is CASSTTGQQSNQPQHF. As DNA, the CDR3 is TGTGCCAGCAGCACCACGGGACAGCAAAGCAATCAGCCCCAGCATTTT.

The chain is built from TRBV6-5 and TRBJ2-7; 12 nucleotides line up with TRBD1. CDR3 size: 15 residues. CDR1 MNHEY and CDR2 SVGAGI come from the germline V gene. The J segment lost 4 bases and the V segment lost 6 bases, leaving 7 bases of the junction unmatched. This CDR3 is CASRQGTGGWYEQYF. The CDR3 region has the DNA TGTGCCAGCAGGCAGGGGACAGGGGGCTGGTACGAGCAGTACTTC.

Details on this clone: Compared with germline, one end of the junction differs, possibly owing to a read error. The CDR3 DNA reads TGTGCCACCAGCAGAGCAGTAGGACAGGGGGAGCTCTTC. Translated: CATSRAVGQGELF. This rearrangement joins TRBV15 to TRBJ1-2, with TRBD1 identical over 10 bases. Germline values: CDR1 LNHNV, CDR2 YYDKDF (reference sequence). This CDR3 region has 13 residues.

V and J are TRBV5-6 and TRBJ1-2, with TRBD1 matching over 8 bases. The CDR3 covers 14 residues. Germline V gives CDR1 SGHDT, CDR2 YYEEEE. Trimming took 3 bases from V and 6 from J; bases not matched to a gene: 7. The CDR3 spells CASSSDRVWDGYTF. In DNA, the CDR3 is TGTGCCAGCAGCTCGGACAGGGTTTGGGATGGCTACACCTTC.

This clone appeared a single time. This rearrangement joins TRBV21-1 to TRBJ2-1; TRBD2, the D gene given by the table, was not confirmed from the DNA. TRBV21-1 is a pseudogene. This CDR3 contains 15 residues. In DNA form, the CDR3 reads TGTGCCAGCGGGGCGACTAGCGGGAGACTCAATGAGCAGTTCTTC. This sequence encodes CASGATSGRLNEQFF.

Here the CDR3 DNA reads TGTGCCAGCAGTTTCTTTTCGACGGGACAGGGGATCTACGAGCAGTACTTC. Translated: CASSFFSTGQGIYEQYF. The rearrangement links TRBV27 to TRBJ2-7, with 10 bases lining up with TRBD1. The CDR3 spans 17 residues. Germline trimming cut 3 bases from V and 3 bases from J; bases unmatched to any gene: 11. The germline CDR1 and CDR2 sequences are MNHEY and SMNVEV (reference sequence).

The CDR3 sequence is CASERDVNTEAFF. CDR3 DNA sequence: TGTGCTAGTGAGAGGGATGTGAACACTGAAGCTTTCTTT. This chain connects TRBV12-5 to TRBJ1-1; D uncertain. Germline assignment: CDR1 LGHNT and CDR2 FRNRAP. The CDR3 consists of 13 residues. V was shortened by 7 bases and J by 0 bases, with 9 bases between the two germline ends.

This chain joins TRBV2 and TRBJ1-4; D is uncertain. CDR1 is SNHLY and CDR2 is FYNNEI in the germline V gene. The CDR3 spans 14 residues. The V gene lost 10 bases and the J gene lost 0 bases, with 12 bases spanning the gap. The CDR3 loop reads CATAEGATNEKLFF. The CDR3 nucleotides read TGTGCCACGGCCGAGGGTGCAACTAATGAAAAACTGTTTTTT.

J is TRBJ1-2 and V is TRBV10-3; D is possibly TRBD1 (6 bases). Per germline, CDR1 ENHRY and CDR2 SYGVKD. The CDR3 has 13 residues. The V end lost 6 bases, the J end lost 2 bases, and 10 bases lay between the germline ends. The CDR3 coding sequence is TGTGCCATCAGCCCTACAGGGAACTATGGCTACACCTTC. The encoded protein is CAISPTGNYGYTF.

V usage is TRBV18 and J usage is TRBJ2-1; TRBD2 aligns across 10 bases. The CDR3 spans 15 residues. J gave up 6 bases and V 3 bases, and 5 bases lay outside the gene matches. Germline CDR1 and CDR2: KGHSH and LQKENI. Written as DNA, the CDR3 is TGTGCCAGCTCACCGATCAGCGGGGGGGCCAATGAGCAGTTCTTC. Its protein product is CASSPISGGANEQFF.

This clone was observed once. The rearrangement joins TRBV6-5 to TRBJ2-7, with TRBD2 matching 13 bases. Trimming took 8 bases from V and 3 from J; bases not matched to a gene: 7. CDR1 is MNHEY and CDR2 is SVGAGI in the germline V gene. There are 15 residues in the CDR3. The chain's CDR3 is CASRPGLAGLYEQYF. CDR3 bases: TGTGCCAGCCGCCCGGGACTAGCGGGACTCTACGAGCAGTACTTC.

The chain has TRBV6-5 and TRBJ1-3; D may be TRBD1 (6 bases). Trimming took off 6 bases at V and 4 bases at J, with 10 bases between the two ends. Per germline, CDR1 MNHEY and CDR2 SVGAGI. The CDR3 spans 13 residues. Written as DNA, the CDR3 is TGTGCCAGCAGCCGCGACAGGGGAAACACCATATATTTT. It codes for CASSRDRGNTIYF.

This CDR3 reads CAWSVKAYRAYGYTF. DNA for the CDR3: TGTGCCTGGAGTGTTAAGGCGTACAGGGCCTATGGCTACACCTTC. The chain couples TRBV30 to TRBJ1-2; weak D call: TRBD1 (6 bases). Deletions cut 0 bases from V and 4 bases from J, with 15 bases between. Germline CDR1 reads GTSNPN; CDR2 reads SVGIG (reference sequence). CDR3 length: 15 residues.